This passage covers 2 T cell receptor beta chains from one sample sequenced in a study of brain metastases from non-small cell lung cancer. TCRdb's table, derived via immunoSEQ multiplex PCR, lists solely in-frame clones and lacks some. Of around 910 clones in the sample, under 90% were seen once. Sequences were obtained from primary lung tumor tissue. Receptors were obtained from a donor aged 40 or older with non-small cell lung cancer.

This clone has only one observation. This chain uses TRBV5-1 with TRBJ2-3, with 9 nucleotides matching TRBD2. This CDR3 region has 15 residues. Per the germline V gene, CDR1 is SGHRS and CDR2 is YFSETQ. V lost 0 bases, J lost 4 bases, and 3 bases stayed unmatched. The CDR3 coding sequence is TGCGCCAGCAGCTTGGAGGGACTAGCCGCAGATACGCAGTATTTT. Translating it yields CASSLEGLAADTQYF.

The V and J genes are TRBV5-1 and TRBJ2-7; D call uncertain. V lost 4 bases and J lost 2, with 10 bases in between. CDR3 length: 13 residues. Germline assignment: CDR1 SGHRS and CDR2 YFSETQ. In DNA form, the CDR3 reads TGCGCCAGCAGCCCGGATCCCCCCTACGAGCAGTACTTC. Its protein is CASSPDPPYEQYF.